This entry lists 14 T cell receptor beta chains sequenced from one sample in a study of human T cells and chemical hapten exposure. MiXCR was run by TCRdb on the RACE reads, yielding one entry per CDR3 protein. In the table there are under 400,000 distinct CDR3 sequences, roughly 4.6% of which are singletons. Time point described: pre-sensitization, week 0. Treatment indicated: therapeutic diphenylcyclopropenone sensitization with weekly scalp DPC. The sample here was whole blood, taken in connection with sensitization to the hapten diphenylcyclopropenone (DPC). The source is a woman between 50 and 59 years old with alopecia areata. Some clones in this sample may be carry-over from other donors' samples.

This clonotype was detected ten times or more. The rearrangement links TRBV11-2 to TRBJ2-3; perhaps TRBD1 as D (6 bases). The CDR3 has 16 residues. V was shortened by 6 bases and J by 4 bases, with 20 bases between the two germline ends. Germline CDR1 and CDR2: SGHAT and FQNNGV. CDR3 nucleotides: TGTGCCAGCAGTTCCCGGGACACGAACGGCGCAGATACGCAGTATTTT. Its translation: CASSSRDTNGADTQYF.

This clonotype occurred a few times. V is TRBV9 and J is TRBJ2-2; 7 bases line up with TRBD2. The CDR3 length is 16 residues. V lost 1 base and J lost 3; bases outside the gene matches: 6. CDR1 SGDLS and CDR2 YYNGEE come from the germline V gene. In nucleotides, the CDR3 is TGTGCCAGCAGCGTAAGGGAGCGGGGAGACACCGGGGAGCTGTTTTTT. Translating gives CASSVRERGDTGELFF.

V gene TRBV7-9 combines with J gene TRBJ2-3, with a tentative D call TRBD2 (5 bases). The CDR3 extends over 15 amino acids. V lost 6 bases, J lost 1 base, and 14 bases lay in between. From germline, CDR1 is SEHNR and CDR2 FQNEAQ (reference sequence). The chain's CDR3 is CASSQAEVGTDTQYF. CDR3 nucleotides: TGTGCCAGCAGTCAAGCGGAGGTGGGCACAGATACGCAGTATTTT.

This clonotype was seen at least ten times. This chain uses TRBV7-9 with TRBJ2-3; no firm D call. V lost 2 bases and J lost 0, with 15 bases in between. The CDR3 length is 17 residues. Per the germline V gene, CDR1 is SEHNR and CDR2 is FQNEAQ (reference sequence). The CDR3 DNA reads as TGTGCCAGCAGCTTACGCGCCCATCCCTCTAGCACAGATACGCAGTATTTT. Protein: CASSLRAHPSSTDTQYF. Drawing the rest from reference TRBV7-9 and TRBJ2-3, the complete variable domain is DTGVSQNPRHKITKRGQNVTFRCDPISEHNRLYWYRQTLGQGPEFLTYFQNEAQLEKSRLLSDRFSAERPKGSFSTLEIQRTEQGDSAMYLCASSLRAHPSSTDTQYFGPGTRLTVL.

The chain carries TRBV28 and TRBJ1-1; no firm D call. The CDR3 sequence is 13 residues long. V dropped 3 bases and J dropped 7 bases, with 12 bases sitting between them. Germline V gene lookup returns CDR1 MDHEN and CDR2 SYDVKM. The CDR3 region has the DNA TGTGCCAGCAGTTTCCGTACCCCCGTTGAAGCTTTCTTT. This encodes CASSFRTPVEAFF.

The sample holds many counts of this clonotype. V usage is TRBV29-1 and J usage is TRBJ2-1; TRBD2 aligns across 8 bases. V lost 0 bases, J lost 4 bases, and 5 bases stayed unmatched. The CDR3 contains 15 residues. Germline V CDR1 and CDR2: SQVTM, ANQGSEA. The CDR3 spells CSVEDLTSGYNEQFF. For the CDR3, the DNA is TGCAGCGTTGAAGATCTAACTAGCGGATACAATGAGCAGTTCTTC.

This clonotype has a count of ten or more. The gene calls are TRBV20-1 and TRBJ2-3, with TRBD2 matching 8 bases. The CDR3 sequence is 14 residues long. J was trimmed by 2 bases and V by 1 base; bases with no gene match: 2. Germline assignment: CDR1 DFQATT and CDR2 SNEGSKA (reference sequence). The CDR3 nucleotides read TGCAGTGCTAGAGTAGCGGGGAACACAGATACGCAGTATTTT. This sequence encodes CSARVAGNTDTQYF.

This chain joins TRBV24-1 and TRBJ2-7; D unclear. CDR1 is KGHDR and CDR2 is SFDVKD in the germline V gene. This CDR3 is 14 amino acids long. Trimming removed 9 bases from V and 2 bases from J, with 16 bases in between. CDR3 in amino acids: CATHLPRPTYEQYF. The CDR3 region has the DNA TGTGCCACCCATCTCCCCCGGCCCACCTACGAGCAGTACTTC.

This clonotype came up many times. J is TRBJ2-1 and V is TRBV9; 12 bases map to TRBD2. CDR3 size: 16 residues. The germline V gene has CDR1 SGDLS and CDR2 YYNGEE. Unmatched junction bases numbered 12, after V lost 4 bases and J lost 10 bases. Written as DNA, the CDR3 is TGTGCCAGCAGCCCCGGGACTAGCGGGTCAGGGCGGGAGCAGTTCTTC. Translated: CASSPGTSGSGREQFF.

This clonotype has a handful of counts. The chain uses TRBV2 and TRBJ1-2, with a weak D call TRBD1 (5 bases). This CDR3 region has 13 residues. Germline CDR1 reads SNHLY; CDR2 reads FYNNEI. Trimming cost V 11 bases and J 4 bases, with 17 bases left between them. The CDR3 is CAFHPGRSYGYTF. In DNA, the CDR3 is TGTGCCTTTCACCCGGGACGGAGCTATGGCTACACCTTC. Based on the CDR3 plus reference TRBV2 and TRBJ1-2, the full variable domain is EPEVTQTPSHQVTQMGQEVILRCVPISNHLYFYWYRQILGQKVEFLVSFYNNEISEKSEIFDDQFSVERPDGSNFTLKIRSTKLEDSAMYFCAFHPGRSYGYTFGSGTRLTVV.

This clonotype was observed a few times. The chain carries TRBV20-1 and TRBJ2-1; 9 bases map to TRBD1. Germline CDR1 reads DFQATT; CDR2 reads SNEGSKA (reference sequence). Germline trimming cut 7 bases from V and 0 bases from J; bases unmatched to any gene: 7. The CDR3 consists of 15 residues. CDR3 in DNA: TGCAGTGAAAAGGGACAGGGAAGCTCCTACAATGAGCAGTTCTTC. This encodes CSEKGQGSSYNEQFF.

This clonotype occurred many times. The chain employs TRBV3-1 and TRBJ1-4; 12 bases fit TRBD1. CDR3 length: 18 amino acids. Germline-derived CDR1 and CDR2 are LGHDT and YNNKEL (reference sequence). Trimming cost V 6 bases and J 2 bases; bases outside gene matches: 10. The CDR3 DNA reads as TGTGCCAGCAGAATCAGGGACAGGGGGCTGGAGACTAATGAAAAACTGTTTTTT. Translation: CASRIRDRGLETNEKLFF.

This clonotype occurred many times. The rearrangement links TRBV20-1 to TRBJ2-1; 13 nucleotides align to TRBD2. With 1 base clipped from V and 10 bases from J, the junction kept 10 bases outside the gene matches. CDR1 and CDR2 (germline): DFQATT, SNEGSKA (reference sequence). The CDR3 is 16 residues long. CDR3 nucleotide sequence: TGCAGTGCTAGAGCCACCGTCGGACTAGCGGGAGAGGAGCAGTTCTTC. It encodes CSARATVGLAGEEQFF.

This clonotype was found a few times. The genes are TRBV6-1 and TRBJ2-1; TRBD2 might be the D (6 bases). The V and J ends lost 2 bases and 9 bases respectively, with 14 bases between them. Germline CDR1 reads MNHNS; CDR2 reads SASEGT. The CDR3 spans 14 residues. The CDR3 loop is CASSERAGPAEQFF. Written as DNA, the CDR3 is TGTGCCAGCAGTGAAAGGGCGGGACCGGCTGAGCAGTTCTTC.